This is a list of T cell receptor beta chains from one sample in a study of blood T cell repertoires in COVID-19. Only in-frame clones appear in the TCRdb table, and some are missing; sequencing was by immunoSEQ multiplex PCR. The sample comprises about half a million clones, approximately 83% of which are singletons, and more than 3% rests with the top ten. The sample taken for sequencing was peripheral blood. Receptors were obtained from a human donor in a cohort sampled during active COVID-19. Both conserved end residues are part of each CDR3. A D gene is named only where the DNA matches it firmly. A row's size may be missing; if present it is once, few, many or a size class.

once	TRBV5-3	TRBJ2-7	TRBD2	CARSEVLPGLAGGEQYF	TGTGCCAGAAGCGAAGTCTTACCGGGACTAGCGGGAGGCGAGCAGTACTTC
-	TRBV27	TRBJ1-6	-	CASSLRGLNSPLHF	TGTGCCAGCAGTTTGCGGGGACTAAATTCACCCCTCCACTTT
-	TRBV19	TRBJ2-7	-	CASSSGVPYEQYF	TGTGCCAGTAGTTCAGGGGTGCCCTACGAGCAGTACTTC
-	TRBV4-2	TRBJ2-7	-	CASSQDSSLDYEQYF	TGTGCCAGCAGCCAAGATAGCAGTCTAGACTACGAGCAGTACTTC
-	TRBV6-1	TRBJ2-1	TRBD2	CASSEGRWEGNEQFF	TGTGCCAGCAGTGAAGGTCGGTGGGAGGGGAATGAGCAGTTCTTC
-	TRBV5-8	TRBJ2-7	TRBD1	CASSSDRGYGEQYF	TGTGCCAGCAGCTCGGACAGGGGGTATGGCGAGCAGTACTTC
-	TRBV5-4	TRBJ2-1	TRBD2	CASSLLRTSGMIVDEQFF	TGTGCCAGCAGCCTATTGAGGACTAGCGGGATGATCGTGGATGAGCAGTTCTTC
-	TRBV6-5	TRBJ2-1	TRBD2	CASSRPGLEDNEQFF	TGTGCCAGCAGTCGACCGGGACTAGAAGATAATGAGCAGTTCTTC
-	TRBV6-2/TRBV6-3	TRBJ1-2	TRBD1	CASSDRARGYTF	TGTGCCAGCAGCGACAGGGCCAGGGGCTACACCTTC
-	TRBV5-1	TRBJ2-4	TRBD1	CASSFTSTGPKNIQYF	TGCGCCAGCAGTTTTACCTCGACAGGGCCCAAAAACATTCAGTACTTC
-	TRBV29-1	TRBJ2-7	TRBD2	CSARLAGVGFYEQYF	TGCAGCGCCAGACTAGCGGGAGTAGGATTCTACGAGCAGTACTTC